The subject of this entry is one TCR beta chain. Its target is unknown. The data were taken from a study of post-analysis software for immune sequencing data. Trimming took off 5 bases at V and 2 bases at J, with 12 bases between the two ends. The length of the CDR3 is 14 residues. Points from the study as a whole: There was significantly lower normalized Chao1 diversity in multiple sclerosis patients than in controls. Patients had higher frequencies than controls of roughly 5 TRBV segments, including TRBV5-6, TRBV5-1 and TRBV20-1. F measure clustering grouped samples strongly by preparation batch.

Presence of unique molecular identifiers characterized the TCR beta cDNA libraries. Out of roughly 1 to 10 million T cells, a few hundred thousand cDNA molecules were generated. TCRdb recomputed calls from the PCR reads with MiXCR, one row per CDR3 protein. The table includes around 770,000 distinct CDR3 sequences, around 42% detected once. V and J are TRBV12-3 or TRBV12-4 and TRBJ1-2; maybe TRBD1 (5 bases). The TCR sequence derives from a girl under 18 with multiple sclerosis. Material: blood. The CDR3 nucleotides read TGTGCCAGCAGTCCGGACACGGGGAACTATGGCTACACCTTC. It is translated as CASSPDTGNYGYTF.